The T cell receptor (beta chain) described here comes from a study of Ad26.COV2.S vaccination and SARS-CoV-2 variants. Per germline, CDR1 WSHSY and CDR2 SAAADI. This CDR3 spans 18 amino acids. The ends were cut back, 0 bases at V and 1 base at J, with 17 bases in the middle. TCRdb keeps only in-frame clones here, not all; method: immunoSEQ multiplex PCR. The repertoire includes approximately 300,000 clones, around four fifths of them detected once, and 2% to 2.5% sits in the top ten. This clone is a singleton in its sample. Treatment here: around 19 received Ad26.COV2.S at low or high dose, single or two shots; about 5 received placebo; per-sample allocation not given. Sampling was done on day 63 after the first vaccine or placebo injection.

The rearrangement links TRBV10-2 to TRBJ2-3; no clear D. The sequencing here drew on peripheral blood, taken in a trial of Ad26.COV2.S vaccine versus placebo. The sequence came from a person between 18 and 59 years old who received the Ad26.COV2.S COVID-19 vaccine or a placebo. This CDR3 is CASSESINMGSRTDTQYF. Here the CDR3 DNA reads TGCGCCAGCAGTGAGTCCATAAATATGGGTAGTCGCACAGATACGCAGTATTTT.